This T cell receptor (beta chain) was observed in a study of blood T cell repertoires in COVID-19. This table comes from immunoSEQ multiplex PCR, and its TCRdb copy is limited to in-frame clones, with some not included. The profile shows fewer than 250,000 clones, roughly 83% of them singletons. The CDR3 totals 16 residues. Per germline, CDR1 SGHTA and CDR2 FQGTGA. The V segment lost 6 bases and the J segment 7 bases; nucleotides outside the gene matches: 12. The specimen sequenced was PBMCs or T cells enriched from blood (not recorded which). This rearrangement joins TRBV7-3 to TRBJ2-1, with TRBD2 matching over 10 bases. This TCR was sampled from a woman aged 30 to 39 who had recovered from COVID-19. Here the CDR3 DNA reads TGTGCCAGCAGGGCGTCGAGTAGCGGGAGGCCGAATGAGCAGTTCTTC. Encoded protein: CASRASSSGRPNEQFF.